The sequence of this T cell receptor (beta chain) was determined in a study of cytomegalovirus exposure and HLA in healthy donors. Amplification used 60 Vbeta primers and 13 Jbeta primers. Here immunoSEQ multiplex PCR was the method, and the copy in TCRdb shows in-frame clones only, minus some. Of 200,000 to 250,000 clones listed, around four fifths are singletons. The source is a boy aged 5-17 years in good health and CMV-seronegative. The sequencing sample was made of PBMCs.

The CDR3 sequence is CASSAILAVMNEQYF. The CDR3 DNA reads TGTGCCAGCAGCGCGATACTAGCGGTGATGAACGAGCAGTACTTC. V is TRBV5-5 and J is TRBJ2-7; TRBD2 agrees at 8 bases. Germline assignment: CDR1 SGHKS and CDR2 YYEKEE (reference sequence). Unmatched junction bases numbered 11, after V lost 4 bases and J lost 5 bases. This CDR3 is built from 15 residues.